A single sample gave rise to the 23 T cell receptor beta chains below, sequenced in a study of human T cells and chemical hapten exposure listed by TCRdb under 2021. Explained via the paper, the time point label denotes: patch test 3, about 24 weeks after DPC sensitization. In the paper's terms, the treatment or condition label means: therapeutic diphenylcyclopropenone sensitization with weekly scalp DPC. To prepare the library, RACE was applied. Sequencing instrument: NextSeq 500. TCRdb reprocessing: public reads trimmed at Q25 with fastp, clones called with MiXCR, in-frame beta chains kept. Identical CDR3 protein sequences are pooled into one entry, listed with their most common genes and DNA. Across this sample there are 90,000 to 110,000 distinct CDR3 sequences, with less than 35% seen only once. The leading ten clones occupy around 2.7% of the sample. The material was whole blood, obtained in connection with sensitization to the hapten diphenylcyclopropenone (DPC). These receptors were taken from a middle-aged man with alopecia areata. Some clones in this sample may be carry-over from other donors' samples.

J is TRBJ2-4 and V is TRBV21-1; TRBD2 is the table's D call, not checked against the DNA. TRBV21-1 is described as a pseudogene. This CDR3 comprises 17 residues. The DNA of the CDR3 is TGTGCCAGCAGCCCGACTCGCGGGATGTTAGCCAAAAACATTCAGTACTTC. Amino acids: CASSPTRGMLAKNIQYF.

This clonotype was picked up a small number of times. The genes are TRBV30 and TRBJ2-2; no firm D call. The ends were cut back, 0 bases at V and 2 bases at J, with 7 bases in the middle. There are 14 residues in the CDR3. The V gene's germline CDR1 is GTSNPN and CDR2 SVGIG (reference sequence). The CDR3 sequence: CAWSVGLNTGELFF. The CDR3 coding sequence is TGTGCCTGGAGTGTAGGTCTTAACACCGGGGAGCTGTTTTTT.

The V call is TRBV11-3, the J call TRBJ2-3; D not resolved. The V gene lost 0 bases and the J gene lost 3 bases, with 4 bases spanning the gap. CDR1 and CDR2 from the germline V gene are SGHNT and YENEEA. This CDR3 is built from 13 residues. The CDR3 spells CASSLERTDTQYF. In nucleotides, the CDR3 is TGTGCCAGCAGCTTAGAGAGGACAGATACGCAGTATTTT.

The V gene is TRBV29-1, the J gene TRBJ2-1; perhaps D is TRBD1 or TRBD2 (5 bases each). Trimming removed 3 bases from V and 7 bases from J, with 16 bases in between. Germline V gene sequence: CDR1 SQVTM, CDR2 ANQGSEA. CDR3 size: 14 residues. CDR3 bases: TGCAGCGTTGATGGACAAAGGAGGAGGAATGAGCAGTTCTTC. It translates to CSVDGQRRRNEQFF.

This chain joins TRBV2 and TRBJ1-2, with D uncertain. The CDR3 is 13 amino acids. With 5 bases removed from V and 8 bases from J, the gap between germline ends came to 15 bases. Germline CDR1 SNHLY, CDR2 FYNNEI. The CDR3 coding sequence is TGTGCCAGCAGTATGTCGGGGAGTCGAGGCTACACCTTC. Encoded protein: CASSMSGSRGYTF.

The sample holds a few counts of this clonotype. The chain is built from TRBV7-9 and TRBJ2-1; TRBD2 matches at 7 bases. Germline V gene sequence: CDR1 SEHNR, CDR2 FQNEAQ (reference sequence). This CDR3 spans 14 amino acids. The ends lost 5 bases at V and 8 bases at J; junction bases unmatched: 9. The CDR3 region has the DNA TGTGCCAGCAGCCTAACTGGGACTATCTATGAGCAGTTCTTC. It specifies CASSLTGTIYEQFF.

This clonotype was detected a few times. The chain is built from TRBV4-2 and TRBJ2-7, with D possibly matching TRBD2 (5 bases). Germline loops: CDR1 LGHNA, CDR2 YNFKEQ. The CDR3 has 15 amino acids. The V and J ends lost 2 bases and 3 bases respectively, with 14 bases between them. This CDR3 reads CASSQPAAVNYEQYF. The CDR3, as DNA: TGTGCCAGCAGCCAACCAGCGGCGGTGAACTACGAGCAGTACTTC.

The V and J genes are TRBV2 and TRBJ1-3, with 8 bases lining up with TRBD1. CDR3 size: 16 residues. Germline V gene data show CDR1 as SNHLY and CDR2 as FYNNEI. With V trimmed by 2 bases and J by 3 bases, 6 bases remained unmatched. For the CDR3, the DNA is TGTGCCAGCAGTGAAATAAAACAGGGGGTTGGAAACACCATATATTTT. Protein sequence: CASSEIKQGVGNTIYF.

The table lists this clonotype with a few counts. The chain recombines TRBV20-1 with TRBJ2-1; 7 bases are a match to TRBD1. Germline loops: CDR1 DFQATT, CDR2 SNEGSKA (reference sequence). V shed 0 bases and J 6 bases; nucleotides not matched to a gene: 8. The CDR3 length is 15 residues. The CDR3 here is CSARDTGALTNEQFF. The CDR3 coding sequence is TGCAGTGCTAGAGATACAGGGGCCCTGACCAATGAGCAGTTCTTC.

The chain is built from TRBV19 and TRBJ1-5, with 7 bases lining up with TRBD1. V was clipped by 6 bases and J by 2 bases; unmatched bases: 7. Germline CDR1 LNHDA, CDR2 SQIVND (reference sequence). This CDR3 has 15 amino acids. The CDR3 here is CASSPTGTRNQPQHF. CDR3 nucleotides: TGTGCCAGTAGCCCGACAGGGACTCGCAATCAGCCCCAGCATTTT. Together with reference TRBV19 and TRBJ1-5, the CDR3 gives the full variable domain: DGGITQSPKYLFRKEGQNVTLSCEQNLNHDAMYWYRQDPGQGLRLIYYSQIVNDFQKGDIAEGYSVSREKKESFPLTVTSAQKNPTAFYLCASSPTGTRNQPQHFGDGTRLSIL.

This clonotype has just a few counts. This chain joins TRBV12-3 or TRBV12-4 and TRBJ1-1; 8 nucleotides line up with TRBD1. J was trimmed by 5 bases and V by 6 bases; bases with no gene match: 11. The CDR3 runs to 15 residues. The CDR3 loop is CASSQGAGRGTEAFF. DNA for the CDR3: TGTGCCAGCAGCCAGGGGGCGGGGAGGGGGACTGAAGCTTTCTTT.

This clonotype was found a few times. The CDR3 loop is CSARDPVWGREAFF. The CDR3 DNA sequence: TGCAGTGCTAGAGATCCGGTGTGGGGGCGTGAAGCTTTCTTT. This sequence joins TRBV20-1 and TRBJ1-1, with D tentatively TRBD1 (6 bases). V was trimmed by 0 bases and J by 7 bases, leaving 15 bases between them. The CDR3 has 14 residues. Germline CDR1 DFQATT, CDR2 SNEGSKA (reference sequence).

The chain recombines TRBV7-2 with TRBJ2-5; 10 bases are shared with TRBD2. The CDR3 totals 14 residues. Germline values: CDR1 SGHTA, CDR2 FQGNSA. Trimming removed 5 bases from V and 4 bases from J; junction bases left unmatched: 4. Here the CDR3 reads CASSPSGSRETQYF. The DNA of the CDR3 is TGTGCCAGCAGCCCTAGCGGGAGTAGAGAGACCCAGTACTTC.

The rearrangement uses TRBV3-1 and TRBJ2-4; 10 positions match TRBD2. Germline V gene lookup returns CDR1 LGHDT and CDR2 YNNKEL (reference sequence). CDR3 length: 13 amino acids. Losses at the gene ends were 8 bases for V and 8 bases for J; bases not matched to a gene: 6. The CDR3 bases are TGTGCCAGCGAAGCTAGCGGGAGATACATTCAGTACTTC. Protein product: CASEASGRYIQYF. Looking up the rest from reference TRBV3-1 and TRBJ2-4 gives the full variable domain: DTAVSQTPKYLVTQMGNDKSIKCEQNLGHDTMYWYKQDSKKFLKIMFSYNNKELIINETVPNRFSPKSPDKAHLNLHINSLELGDSAVYFCASEASGRYIQYFGAGTRLSVL.

This clonotype showed up just once. This chain links TRBV14 with TRBJ2-1; D call uncertain. V was trimmed by 4 bases and J by 10 bases, leaving 17 bases between them. Germline V gives CDR1 SGHDN, CDR2 FVKESK. The CDR3 length is 14 residues. In DNA form, the CDR3 reads TGTGCCAGCAGCCTAAGGGTAGCCGTAGGGGAGCAGTTCTTC. Translated, it gives CASSLRVAVGEQFF. The variable domain in full, with the rest retrieved from reference TRBV14 and TRBJ2-1, is EAGVTQFPSHSVIEKGQTVTLRCDPISGHDNLYWYRRVMGKEIKFLLHFVKESKQDESGMPNNRFLAERTGGTYSTLKVQPAELEDSGVYFCASSLRVAVGEQFFGPGTRLTVL.

This clonotype was detected a few times. The chain combines TRBV6-6 with TRBJ1-1; D is perhaps TRBD1 (5 bases). Germline assignment: CDR1 MNHNY and CDR2 SVGAGI (reference sequence). V was trimmed by 3 bases and J by 3 bases, leaving 14 bases between them. This CDR3 is built from 15 residues. CDR3 amino acids: CASSYSKGDHTEAFF. CDR3 bases: TGTGCCAGCAGTTATTCGAAAGGGGACCACACTGAAGCTTTCTTT.

In DNA, the CDR3 is TGTGCCAGCAATCGCGGGACAGGGGAAGCTTTCTTT. It translates to CASNRGTGEAFF. V is TRBV6-1 and J is TRBJ1-1, with 9 bases fitting TRBD1. Trimming cost V 7 bases and J 8 bases; bases outside gene matches: 5. This CDR3 spans 12 amino acids. Germline assignment: CDR1 MNHNS and CDR2 SASEGT.

The chain joins TRBV12-3 or TRBV12-4 to TRBJ2-1, with 7 positions matching TRBD1. This CDR3 is built from 14 residues. V dropped 5 bases and J dropped 4; count of bases not matched to a gene: 5. The DNA for the CDR3 is TGTGCCAGCAGTCCCCTGACAGGGTACAATGAGCAGTTCTTC. Protein: CASSPLTGYNEQFF.

Within the sample, this clonotype is medium-sized. V gene TRBV6-5 combines with J gene TRBJ2-3; 10 bases align to TRBD2. The V gene's germline CDR1 is MNHEY and CDR2 SVGAGI. With V trimmed by 0 bases and J by 4 bases, 13 bases remained unmatched. The CDR3 sequence is 19 residues long. CDR3 DNA: TGTGCCAGCAGTTACTCTCTATCGAAGCGGGAGGGCCCCGCAGATACGCAGTATTTT. Its protein product is CASSYSLSKREGPADTQYF.

The rearrangement uses TRBV7-6 and TRBJ2-6; D unresolved. CDR3 length equals 18 residues. V lost 5 bases to trimming and J lost 0 bases, with 17 bases between them. CDR1 and CDR2 from the germline V gene are SGHVS and FNYEAQ. CDR3 protein: CASSPFPSTFSGANVLTF. The CDR3 DNA reads as TGTGCCAGCAGCCCCTTTCCCTCCACTTTCTCTGGGGCCAACGTCCTGACTTTC.

This clonotype was counted a few times. The chain combines TRBV5-8 with TRBJ2-7, with D unresolved. Trimming took off 0 bases at V and 4 bases at J, with 11 bases between the two ends. CDR3 length: 14 amino acids. The germline V gene has CDR1 SGHTS and CDR2 YDEGEE. The CDR3 spells CASSLDHRTYEQYV. CDR3 coding DNA: TGTGCCAGCAGCTTGGATCATCGCACTTACGAGCAGTACGTC.

In this sample, this clonotype turned up a few times. This chain joins TRBV29-1 and TRBJ2-7; 10 nucleotides agree with TRBD2. V lost 6 bases, J lost 6 bases, and 5 bases stayed unmatched. Looked up from germline, CDR1 is SQVTM and CDR2 is ANQGSEA. The CDR3 has 12 amino acids. As DNA, the CDR3 is TGCAGCGTAGCGGGGGGGCCCGGCGAGCAGTACTTC. Translating gives CSVAGGPGEQYF.

The CDR3 sequence: CSARATASKNEQFF. Written as DNA, the CDR3 is TGCAGTGCTAGAGCTACGGCCTCCAAGAATGAGCAGTTCTTC. This chain links TRBV20-1 with TRBJ2-1, with D unclear. Per the germline V gene, CDR1 is DFQATT and CDR2 is SNEGSKA (reference sequence). Trimming removed 1 base at V and 7 bases at J, with 14 bases between. The CDR3 spans 14 residues.